The entry below describes one TCR beta chain. Germline CDR1 MNHEY, CDR2 SMNVEV (reference sequence). This CDR3 is 13 amino acids long. V was shortened by 3 bases and J by 7 bases, with 12 bases between the two germline ends. The table came from immunoSEQ multiplex PCR; TCRdb's copy has only in-frame clones and leaves some out. The table records around 200,000 clones, approximately 80% of them present only once. This record comes from a study of blood T cell repertoires in COVID-19. Study-wide background: Sites across the United States, Italy and Spain contributed samples from acute and convalescent COVID-19. T cells, B-cell-depleted T cells, or PBMCs provided the cDNA or gDNA that served as material.

This receptor was identified in a man aged 45-65 years who had recovered from COVID-19. The V and J genes are TRBV27 and TRBJ1-2; no clear D gene. Sequenced material: peripheral blood. This CDR3 is CASSFTYAAGYTF. CDR3 in DNA: TGTGCCAGCAGTTTCACCTACGCCGCTGGCTACACCTTC.